Included here is one T cell receptor (beta chain) sequence, with context. Its antigen remains unidentified. General study results and limits: Tumor memory CD4+ T cell TCR gene usage clustered with blood and lymph node memory CD4+ cells and lymph node naive CD4+ cells.

Treg sorting used a CD4+CD25+CD127-/low gate. The CDR3 totals 15 residues. TCRdb redid the calling of the 5' RACE reads with MiXCR, one entry per CDR3 protein. This table has 52,000 or so distinct CDR3 sequences, less than 25% appearing once. The chain carries TRBV21-1 and TRBJ1-4; the DNA was not compared with TRBD1, the D call given in the table. TRBV21-1 is deemed a pseudogene. Sequencing was performed on tumor-infiltrating Tregs sorted from the breast tumor. This TCR came from a female donor with breast cancer. The chain's CDR3 is CASRPWGQRHEKLFF. The CDR3 coding sequence is TGTGCCAGCAGACCGTGGGGACAGAGACATGAAAAACTGTTTTTT.